Listed here are 18 T cell receptor beta chains from one sample, sequenced in a study of Graves' ophthalmopathy and Graves' hyperthyroidism (dated by TCRdb to 2017 to 2018). Instrument on record: Illumina HiSeq 2000. TCR beta CDR3 regions were amplified from RNA transcripts for repertoire sequencing. HTBI primers and the Qiagen OneStep RT-PCR kit were used in a first-round RT-PCR, which was followed by a second-round multiplex PCR, size selection and purification. The raw public data were reprocessed by TCRdb itself: fastp quality trimming at Q25, MiXCR clonotype calling, in-frame beta chains only. When rows share a CDR3 protein, they turn into one entry using the most common DNA and genes. Within this sample are over a million distinct CDR3 sequences, with less than 45% of them counted one time only. Jointly, the top ten make up over 8.5% of the sample. Sequencing was carried out using peripheral blood or thyroid tissue (not recorded which). The receptor set was obtained from an adult man with Graves' hyperthyroidism.

This sequence joins TRBV19 and TRBJ2-5; TRBD2 aligns across 13 bases. The CDR3 runs 16 residues. CDR1 LNHDA and CDR2 SQIVND come from the germline V gene (reference sequence). V trimming: 3 bases; J trimming: 5 bases; junction bases outside the gene matches: 6. The chain's CDR3 is CASSMTSGRILETQYF. The CDR3 bases are TGTGCCAGTAGTATGACTAGCGGGAGGATTTTGGAGACCCAGTACTTC.

To note about this clonotype: The junction and the germline gene differ at one end; a read error may be behind it. J is TRBJ2-7 and V is TRBV10-3, with no clear D. The CDR3 extends over 14 amino acids. Germline V gene data show CDR1 as ENHRY and CDR2 as SYGVKD. CDR3 bases: TGTGCCAGCAGTTTGTCAGCAAACTCCTACGAGCAGTACTTC. This translates into CASSLSANSYEQYF.

The table lists this clonotype with many counts. V gene TRBV20-1 combines with J gene TRBJ1-5; D is perhaps TRBD1 (5 bases). Germline V gene lookup returns CDR1 DFQATT and CDR2 SNEGSKA (reference sequence). Trimming left V 6 bases short and J 3 bases short, with 12 bases between. The CDR3 is 13 amino acids. This CDR3 is CSATRQINQPQHF. CDR3 nucleotide sequence: TGCAGTGCAACCAGACAGATCAATCAGCCCCAGCATTTT.

The J gene is TRBJ2-5, the V gene TRBV20-1; D is uncertain. Germline lookup yields CDR1 DFQATT and CDR2 SNEGSKA (reference sequence). V was trimmed by 2 bases and J by 7 bases, leaving 20 bases between them. The CDR3 sequence is 15 residues long. CDR3 amino acids: CSARKKGALLGTQYF. The CDR3 bases are TGCAGTGCTAGAAAAAAGGGCGCCCTATTAGGGACCCAGTACTTC.

There are many counts of this clonotype. The chain joins TRBV12-3 or TRBV12-4 to TRBJ1-5, with 7 bases aligning to TRBD1. With V trimmed by 8 bases and J by 7 bases, 5 bases remained unmatched. This CDR3 has 12 amino acids. The CDR3 here is CASRDSGQPQHF. The DNA of the CDR3 is TGTGCCAGCCGGGACAGTGGACAGCCCCAGCATTTT.

With regard to this clonotype: The junction departs from germline at one end; a sequencing error may be responsible. This chain joins TRBV29-1 and TRBJ1-2; 7 nucleotides align to TRBD1. This CDR3 region has 14 residues. Germline values: CDR1 SQVTM, CDR2 ANQGSEA. This CDR3 is CSVEDRDRDYGYAF. The DNA of the CDR3 is TGCAGCGTTGAAGACCGGGACAGAGACTATGGCTACGCCTTC.

This chain links TRBV6-6 with TRBJ2-5, with D possibly being TRBD1 (6 bases). This CDR3 comprises 14 residues. Trimming removed 2 bases from V and 1 base from J, with 8 bases in between. Germline CDR1 and CDR2: MNHNY and SVGAGI (reference sequence). The CDR3 region has the DNA TGTGCCAGCAGTTACGAGACAGGCCAAGAGACCCAGTACTTC. Amino acid sequence: CASSYETGQETQYF.

Concerning this clonotype itself: A much larger clone lies one base from this, so it may be a read error. The gene calls are TRBV6-4 and TRBJ1-2; no firm D call. CDR1 and CDR2 (germline): MRHNA, SNTAGT. The CDR3 spans 13 residues. Trimming took off 6 bases at V and 10 bases at J, with 18 bases between the two ends. CDR3 in amino acids: CASSPDGRGAYTF. In DNA, the CDR3 is TGTGCCAGCAGCCCCGATGGCCGGGGTGCCTACACCTTC.

The chain couples TRBV7-3 to TRBJ1-3, with TRBD1 as a possible D gene (5 bases). The CDR3 is 15 amino acids. The germline V gene encodes CDR1 SGHTA and CDR2 FQGTGA. V lost 8 bases and J 0 bases, leaving 14 bases between the germline ends. The CDR3 sequence: CASLRSGGSGNTIYF. The CDR3 bases are TGTGCCAGCTTACGGTCGGGGGGCTCTGGAAACACCATATATTTT.

Many counts were recorded for this clonotype. V and J are TRBV19 and TRBJ1-2; D is unclear. Germline V gives CDR1 LNHDA, CDR2 SQIVND (reference sequence). V dropped 5 bases and J dropped 3 bases, with 7 bases sitting between them. There are 12 residues in the CDR3. CDR3 sequence: CASSPRHYGYTF. CDR3 in DNA: TGTGCCAGTAGTCCCCGACACTATGGCTACACCTTC.

The genes are TRBV29-1 and TRBJ2-5; possibly TRBD1 or TRBD2 for D (5 bases each). Germline lookup yields CDR1 SQVTM and CDR2 ANQGSEA. V lost 1 base, J lost 4 bases, and 13 bases lay in between. This CDR3 has 14 amino acids. CDR3 nucleotide sequence: TGCAGCGTTGAAGTACCCGGGACGATAGAGACCCAGTACTTC. It translates to CSVEVPGTIETQYF.

The rearrangement joins TRBV12-3 or TRBV12-4 to TRBJ2-5, with D perhaps TRBD1 (6 bases). The ends were cut back, 0 bases at V and 2 bases at J, with 16 bases in the middle. The length of the CDR3 is 17 residues. CDR3 sequence reads: CASSLAPTGMSQETQYF. The DNA for the CDR3 is TGTGCCAGCAGTTTAGCCCCTACAGGGATGAGTCAAGAGACCCAGTACTTC.

This clonotype was observed many times. V is TRBV5-1 and J is TRBJ1-2; TRBD1 aligns across 7 bases. Losses at the gene ends were 4 bases for V and 4 bases for J; bases not matched to a gene: 7. The CDR3 runs to 14 residues. Per germline, CDR1 SGHRS and CDR2 YFSETQ. Here the CDR3 reads CASSTPGQSYGYTF. The CDR3, as DNA: TGCGCCAGCAGCACGCCGGGACAGAGCTATGGCTACACCTTC.

The gene calls are TRBV7-2 and TRBJ2-7; D is ambiguous. Trimming took off 1 base at V and 7 bases at J, with 11 bases between the two ends. The length of the CDR3 is 13 residues. The germline V gene encodes CDR1 SGHTA and CDR2 FQGNSA. The CDR3 protein is CASSLEPETEQYF. The CDR3 coding sequence is TGTGCCAGCAGCTTAGAGCCCGAGACGGAGCAGTACTTC.

This clonotype was counted a few times. The chain employs TRBV4-1 and TRBJ1-5, with D tentatively TRBD1 (6 bases). This CDR3 region has 16 residues. The germline V gene has CDR1 MGHRA and CDR2 YSYEKL. V gave up 2 bases and J gave up 3 bases, with 14 bases separating them. CDR3 loop: CASSQTPRGVNQPQHF. CDR3 bases: TGCGCCAGCAGCCAAACCCCCAGGGGAGTCAATCAGCCCCAGCATTTT.

The chain joins TRBV14 to TRBJ1-1; D remains ambiguous. The germline V gene encodes CDR1 SGHDN and CDR2 FVKESK. Trimming took off 3 bases at V and 1 base at J, with 6 bases between the two ends. This CDR3 region has 13 residues. DNA of the CDR3: TGTGCCAGCAGCCACTGGACGAACACTGAAGCTTTCTTT. It codes for CASSHWTNTEAFF.

There are many counts of this clonotype. V is TRBV7-8 and J is TRBJ1-5, with TRBD1 as a possible D gene (6 bases). V shed 2 bases and J shed 6 bases, with 11 bases lying between them. The V gene's germline CDR1 is SGHVS and CDR2 FQNEAQ. This CDR3 has 14 residues. This CDR3 reads CASSLSGEGQPQHF. In nucleotides, the CDR3 is TGTGCCAGCAGCTTATCAGGGGAGGGTCAGCCCCAGCATTTT. The full variable domain, its missing parts supplied by reference TRBV7-8 and TRBJ1-5, is GAGVSQSPRYKVAKRGQDVALRCDPISGHVSLFWYQQALGQGPEFLTYFQNEAQLDKSGLPSDRFFAERPEGSVSTLKIQRTQQEDSAVYLCASSLSGEGQPQHFGDGTRLSIL.

This clonotype was counted between two and nine times. CDR3 amino acids: CSALGTRGTTAQYF. The CDR3, as DNA: TGCAGTGCTTTGGGGACTAGGGGGACTACGGCGCAGTACTTC. The V call is TRBV20-1, the J call TRBJ2-7, with 8 bases matching TRBD2. V was pared by 5 bases and J by 9 bases, with 15 bases of the junction left unmatched. The CDR3 consists of 14 residues. Germline lookup yields CDR1 DFQATT and CDR2 SNEGSKA (reference sequence).